This T cell receptor beta chain appears in the sequencing data of a study of identical twins. Whole-study findings and limits: Fewer insertions characterized abundant cord blood beta clonotypes, whereas memory repertoires showed none.

As regards this clonotype: Its specificity is unknown.

MiXCR, run by TCRdb on the 5' RACE reads, gives a single entry per CDR3 protein. The sample lists some 690,000 distinct CDR3 sequences; approximately 21% were seen once. These records were also assigned to another study, of T cells expressing NK-cell markers. That source adds: One of eight sequenced donors was HCMV-seronegative; the other seven were seropositive. Top CD8+ clonotypes included the dominant CD3+CD56+NKG2C+ clonotypes in several donors. There were a handful of donors in whom these clonotypes also led the CD3+CD56-NKG2C+ fraction.

The clonotype comes from a woman between 18 and 29 years old in good health. Source material: PBMCs.

The CDR3 DNA sequence: TGTGCCAGCAGTGGGACGGCTACCTTGAGGGCTTTCTTT. Its protein is CASSGTATLRAFF. The chain uses TRBV27 and TRBJ1-1; the D gene is possibly TRBD1 (5 bases). The CDR3 consists of 13 residues. The V gene's germline CDR1 is MNHEY and CDR2 SMNVEV (reference sequence). Trimming shortened V by 5 bases and J by 11 bases, and 18 bases separated the two germline ends.